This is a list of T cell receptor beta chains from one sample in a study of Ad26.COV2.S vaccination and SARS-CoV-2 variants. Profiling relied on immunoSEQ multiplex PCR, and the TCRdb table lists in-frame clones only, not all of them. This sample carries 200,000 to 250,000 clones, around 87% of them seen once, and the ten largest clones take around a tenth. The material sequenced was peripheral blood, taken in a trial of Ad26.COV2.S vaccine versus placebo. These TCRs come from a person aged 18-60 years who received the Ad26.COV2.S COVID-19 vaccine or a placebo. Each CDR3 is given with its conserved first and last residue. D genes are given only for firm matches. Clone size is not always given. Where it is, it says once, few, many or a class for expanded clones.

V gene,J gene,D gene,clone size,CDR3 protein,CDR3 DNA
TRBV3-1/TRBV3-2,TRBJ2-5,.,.,CASSPGARVYF,TGTGCCAGCAGCCCGGGGGCTAGGGTGTACTTC
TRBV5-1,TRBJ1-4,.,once,CASRSRTTTNEKLFF,TGCGCCAGCAGAAGCAGAACAACAACTAATGAAAAACTGTTTTTT
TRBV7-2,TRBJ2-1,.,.,CASSLVRNEQFF,TGTGCCAGCAGCTTAGTTCGGAATGAGCAGTTCTTC
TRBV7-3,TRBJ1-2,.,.,CASSSQPGGARDGYTF,TGTGCCAGCAGCTCCCAGCCCGGGGGGGCGCGAGATGGCTACACCTTC
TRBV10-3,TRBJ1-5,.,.,CAISESGVGTSNQPQHF,TGTGCCATCAGTGAGTCTGGGGTAGGGACCAGCAATCAGCCCCAGCATTTT
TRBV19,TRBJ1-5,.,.,CASSEGLSNQPQHF,TGTGCCAGTAGTGAGGGATTGAGCAATCAGCCCCAGCATTTT
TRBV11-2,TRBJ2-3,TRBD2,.,CASSFLAGGLTDTQYF,TGTGCCAGCAGCTTTCTAGCGGGGGGACTCACAGATACGCAGTATTTT
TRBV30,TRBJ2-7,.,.,CAWSVLEAQYF,TGTGCCTGGAGTGTCTTGGAAGCGCAGTACTTC
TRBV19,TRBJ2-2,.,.,CASSIRLANTGELFF,TGTGCCAGTAGTATCCGGCTCGCGAACACCGGGGAGCTGTTTTTT
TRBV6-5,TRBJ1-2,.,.,CASSYSSGGYTF,TGTGCCAGCAGTTACTCCTCCGGGGGCTACACCTTC
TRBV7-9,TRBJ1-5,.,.,CASSLGPDGNQPQHF,TGTGCCAGCAGCTTAGGCCCGGATGGCAATCAGCCCCAGCATTTT
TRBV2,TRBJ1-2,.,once,CASSREYGYTF,TGTGCCAGCAGTCGTGAGTATGGCTACACCTTC
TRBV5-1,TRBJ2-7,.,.,CASSLDGSYEQYF,TGCGCCAGCAGCTTGGACGGTTCCTACGAGCAGTACTTC
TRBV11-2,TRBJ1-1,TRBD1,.,CASSPHRGGAFF,TGTGCCAGCAGCCCACACAGGGGGGGAGCTTTCTTT
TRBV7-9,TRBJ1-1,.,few,CASSLGTFSNTEAFF,TGTGCCAGCAGCTTAGGGACCTTCTCGAACACTGAAGCTTTCTTT
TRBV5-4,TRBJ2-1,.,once,CASRSERALYNEQFF,TGTGCCAGCAGGAGCGAAAGGGCTCTCTACAATGAGCAGTTCTTC
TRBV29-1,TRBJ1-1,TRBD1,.,CSVDVGQGNTEAFF,TGCAGCGTTGACGTCGGACAGGGGAACACTGAAGCTTTCTTT
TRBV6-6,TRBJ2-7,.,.,CASSSYTTPYEQYF,TGTGCCAGCAGCTCATACACCACACCCTACGAGCAGTACTTC
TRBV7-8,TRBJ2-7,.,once,CASSLGGGPYEQYF,TGTGCCAGCAGCTTAGGGGGGGGGCCCTACGAGCAGTACTTC
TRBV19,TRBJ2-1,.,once,CARGGVAQTYNEQFF,TGTGCCAGGGGGGGAGTAGCGCAAACCTACAATGAGCAGTTCTTC
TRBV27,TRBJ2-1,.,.,CASSLRAAGQVRLPIEQFF,TGTGCCAGCAGTTTAAGAGCGGCCGGGCAGGTCCGACTACCAATTGAGCAGTTCTTC
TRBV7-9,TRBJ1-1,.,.,CASSFGEAFF,TGTGCCAGCAGCTTCGGCGAAGCTTTCTTT
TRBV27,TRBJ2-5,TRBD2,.,CASTFKRGGAPSLEAQYF,TGTGCCAGCACTTTTAAGCGGGGAGGCGCCCCCAGCCTAGAGGCCCAGTACTTC
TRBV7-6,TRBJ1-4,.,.,CASTAYSPNEKLFF,TGTGCCAGCACGGCCTACTCACCGAATGAAAAACTGTTTTTT
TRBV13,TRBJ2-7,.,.,CASSLSPTRGVGEQYF,TGTGCCAGCAGCTTAAGCCCTACTAGAGGGGTCGGCGAGCAGTACTTC
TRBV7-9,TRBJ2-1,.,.,CASSLEFEQFF,TGTGCCAGCAGCTTAGAGTTTGAGCAGTTCTTC
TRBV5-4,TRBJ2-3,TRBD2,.,CASSLAIAGGRDTQYF,TGTGCCAGCAGCTTGGCGATAGCGGGGGGGCGGGATACGCAGTATTTT
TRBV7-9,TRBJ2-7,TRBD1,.,CASSLGTGSSYEQYF,TGTGCCAGCAGCTTAGGGACAGGTTCGTCCTACGAGCAGTACTTC
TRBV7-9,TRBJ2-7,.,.,CASGGRSYEQYF,TGTGCCAGTGGCGGGCGGTCCTACGAGCAGTACTTC
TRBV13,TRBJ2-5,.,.,CASSLILTGVQETQYF,TGTGCCAGCAGCCTCATCCTAACGGGGGTCCAAGAGACCCAGTACTTC
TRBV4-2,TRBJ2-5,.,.,CASSPRGGNQETQYF,TGTGCCAGCAGCCCCAGGGGGGGGAACCAAGAGACCCAGTACTTC
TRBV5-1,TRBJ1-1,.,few,CASSLDGRTVTEAFF,TGCGCCAGCAGCTTGGACGGGAGGACGGTAACTGAAGCTTTCTTT
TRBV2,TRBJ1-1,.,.,CASSEAPQSVGAFF,TGTGCCAGCAGTGAAGCGCCCCAGTCCGTGGGAGCTTTCTTT
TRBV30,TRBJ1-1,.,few,CAWNTHGRNTEAFF,TGTGCCTGGAACACTCACGGACGGAACACTGAAGCTTTCTTT
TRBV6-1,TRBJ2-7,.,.,CASSEIRGPEQYF,TGTGCCAGCAGTGAAATTAGGGGTCCCGAGCAGTACTTC
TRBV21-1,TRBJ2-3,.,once,CASARTPGQGLSDTQYF,TGTGCCAGCGCACGAACGCCGGGACAGGGGTTATCGGATACGCAGTATTTT
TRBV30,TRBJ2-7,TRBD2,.,CAWGPSGSSEQYF,TGTGCCTGGGGACCTAGCGGGAGTAGCGAGCAGTACTTC
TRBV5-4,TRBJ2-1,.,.,CASSPGRTISYNEQFF,TGTGCCAGCAGCCCGGGGCGGACTATCTCCTACAATGAGCAGTTCTTC
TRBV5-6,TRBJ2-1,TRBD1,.,CASSLKDRGRSEQFF,TGTGCCAGCAGCTTGAAGGACAGGGGGCGCAGTGAGCAGTTCTTC
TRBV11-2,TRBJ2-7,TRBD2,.,CASSKSRTRPLGGEQYF,TGTGCCAGCAGCAAGTCGAGGACTAGGCCCCTCGGGGGCGAGCAGTACTTC
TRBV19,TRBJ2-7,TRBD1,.,CASMPGQGRGEQYF,TGTGCCAGTATGCCGGGACAGGGACGAGGCGAGCAGTACTTC
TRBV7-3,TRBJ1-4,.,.,CASSLTGTSIVEKLFF,TGTGCCAGCAGCTTAACGGGAACAAGTATTGTCGAAAAACTGTTTTTT
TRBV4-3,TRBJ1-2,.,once,CASSQDRLGGYGYTF,TGCGCCAGCAGCCAAGATCGATTGGGTGGCTATGGCTACACCTTC
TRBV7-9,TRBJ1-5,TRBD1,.,CASSLVQGGQPQHF,TGTGCCAGCAGCTTAGTCCAGGGGGGTCAGCCCCAGCATTTT
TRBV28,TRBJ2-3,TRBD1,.,CASRSGTETDTQYF,TGTGCCAGCAGATCCGGGACAGAGACAGATACGCAGTATTTT
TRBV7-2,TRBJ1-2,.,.,CASSLKQGRGCTF,TGTGCCAGCAGCTTAAAGCAGGGCCGGGGTTGCACCTTC
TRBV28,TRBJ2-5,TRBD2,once,CACGGGTSAPQETQYF,TGTGCCTGTGGGGGGGGGACTAGCGCACCCCAAGAGACCCAGTACTTC
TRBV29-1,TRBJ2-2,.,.,CSSSAPNTGELFF,TGCAGCTCTAGCGCCCCGAACACCGGGGAGCTGTTTTTT
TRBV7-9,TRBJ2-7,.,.,CASSAMGDEQYF,TGTGCCAGCAGCGCGATGGGGGACGAGCAGTACTTC
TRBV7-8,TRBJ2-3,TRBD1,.,CASSLRRTGEISTDTQYF,TGTGCCAGCAGCTTACGCCGGACAGGGGAGATTAGCACAGATACGCAGTATTTT
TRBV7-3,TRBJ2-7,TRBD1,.,CASNPTGALYEQYF,TGTGCCAGCAACCCGACAGGGGCCTTGTACGAGCAGTACTTC